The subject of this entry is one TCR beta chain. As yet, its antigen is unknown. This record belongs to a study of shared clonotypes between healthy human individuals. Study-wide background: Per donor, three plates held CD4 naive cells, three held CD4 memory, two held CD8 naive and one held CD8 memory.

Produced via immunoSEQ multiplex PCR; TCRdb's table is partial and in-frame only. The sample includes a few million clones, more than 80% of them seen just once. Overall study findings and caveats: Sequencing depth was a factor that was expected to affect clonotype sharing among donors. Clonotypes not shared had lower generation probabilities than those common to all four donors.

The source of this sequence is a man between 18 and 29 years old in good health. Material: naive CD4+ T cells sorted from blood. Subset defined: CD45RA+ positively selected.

The CDR3 loop reads CASSPRGSSGANVLTF. CDR3 bases: TGCGCCAGCAGCCCCAGGGGAAGCTCTGGGGCCAACGTCCTGACTTTC. The genes are TRBV4-1 and TRBJ2-6; tentatively, D is TRBD1 (6 bases). V lost 4 bases to trimming and J lost 0 bases, with 10 bases between them. Germline loops: CDR1 MGHRA, CDR2 YSYEKL. The CDR3 length is 16 residues.